This entry describes one T cell receptor beta chain. Antigen unknown. Staff drew ten milliliters of peripheral blood from each donor. This sample is drawn from a study of blood T cells in healthy people across ages. About the research overall: Capturing about one barcoded beta molecule per two T cells was achieved by template switching. Findings and limits, study-wide: Since the PBMCs were unsorted, naive and antigen-experienced cells could not be conclusively compared.

It was with a sample-barcoded 5' primer and a J-beta primer mix that a second PCR of roughly 6 to 12 cycles was run. Through a template-switch adaptor with 12 random nucleotides, each cDNA molecule received a tag. TCRdb independently ran MiXCR on the 5' RACE reads; one entry per CDR3 protein. The table has about 780,000 distinct CDR3 sequences, around 45% seen once; the top ten hold 15% to 20%. Germline-derived CDR1 and CDR2 are LNHNV and YYDKDF (reference sequence). This CDR3 region has 14 residues. V lost 5 bases to trimming and J lost 6 bases, with 15 bases between them. The chain recombines TRBV15 with TRBJ2-3; D is possibly TRBD2 (6 bases). The origin of this receptor is an elderly man in good health. Material: blood. The CDR3 sequence: CATSPDREADTQYF. The CDR3 DNA is TGTGCCACCAGCCCAGATAGGGAGGCGGATACGCAGTATTTT.